These T cell receptor beta chains were read from a single sample in a study of control samples from healthy donors and cancer patients. Data came from immunoSEQ multiplex PCR; TCRdb stores just in-frame clones and leaves some out. The sample shows about 120,000 clones, over 75% of them seen only once. Sequenced: blood. The receptors stem from a man aged 40-49 years in good health. Both conserved end residues are part of each CDR3.

j_gene: TRBJ2-7
v_gene: TRBV5-1
CDR3aa: CASSLVGQGAYEQYF

j_gene: TRBJ1-5
v_gene: TRBV20-1
CDR3aa: CSASNPLNNQPQHF

j_gene: TRBJ1-4
v_gene: TRBV5-1
CDR3aa: CASSLDRFATNEKLFF

j_gene: TRBJ1-3
v_gene: TRBV15
CDR3aa: CATSRQGWNTIYF

j_gene: TRBJ2-1
v_gene: TRBV19
CDR3aa: CASRGGQTGYNEQFF

j_gene: TRBJ2-7
v_gene: TRBV28
CDR3aa: CASCLGGSYEQYF

j_gene: TRBJ2-2
v_gene: TRBV28
CDR3aa: CASSFGGANTGELFF

j_gene: TRBJ1-2
v_gene: TRBV25-1
CDR3aa: CASSEFRGLGYTF

j_gene: TRBJ1-1
v_gene: TRBV7-9
CDR3aa: CASSLSTEAFF

j_gene: TRBJ2-5
v_gene: TRBV13
CDR3aa: CASSQSRGSQETQYF

j_gene: TRBJ2-6
v_gene: TRBV5-5
CDR3aa: CASRFAGANVLTF

j_gene: TRBJ1-1
v_gene: TRBV30
CDR3aa: CAWSADRGTEAFF

j_gene: TRBJ2-1
v_gene: TRBV29-1
CDR3aa: CSGLSTSGFNEQFF

j_gene: TRBJ1-2
v_gene: TRBV29-1
CDR3aa: CSVGTGSANYGYTF

j_gene: TRBJ1-4
v_gene: TRBV18
CDR3aa: CASSSVNEKLFF

j_gene: TRBJ1-6
v_gene: TRBV5-8
CDR3aa: CASSRDLGPLHF

j_gene: TRBJ2-7
v_gene: TRBV7-8
CDR3aa: CASSKQGARDEQYF

j_gene: TRBJ2-7
v_gene: TRBV6-5
CDR3aa: CATVLRTANSYEQYF

j_gene: TRBJ2-4
v_gene: TRBV5-1
CDR3aa: CASSLVGGKNIQYF

j_gene: TRBJ2-7
v_gene: TRBV2
CDR3aa: CASSEGQSRGEQYF

j_gene: TRBJ1-5
v_gene: TRBV2
CDR3aa: CASNRDFNQPQHF

j_gene: TRBJ1-1
v_gene: TRBV6-5
CDR3aa: CASSYSPGDTEAFF

j_gene: TRBJ1-6
v_gene: TRBV7-9
CDR3aa: CASSRDRGKSPLHF

j_gene: TRBJ2-7
v_gene: TRBV14
CDR3aa: CASSQALHEQYF

j_gene: TRBJ1-1
v_gene: TRBV5-4
CDR3aa: CASSPETGVNTEAFF

j_gene: TRBJ1-4
v_gene: TRBV28
CDR3aa: CASSLGDWGEKLFF

j_gene: TRBJ2-2
v_gene: TRBV7-2
CDR3aa: CASSFSGNTGELFF

j_gene: TRBJ1-5
v_gene: TRBV21-1
CDR3aa: CASTPGFGKPQHF

j_gene: TRBJ2-1
v_gene: TRBV7-3
CDR3aa: CASSSQGAWNEQFF

j_gene: TRBJ2-7
v_gene: TRBV5-1
CDR3aa: CASSPGLAGDAYEQYF

j_gene: TRBJ2-7
v_gene: TRBV15
CDR3aa: CATSRDSTYSRTYEQYF

j_gene: TRBJ2-5
v_gene: TRBV11-3
CDR3aa: CASSLGGNQETQYF

j_gene: TRBJ2-7
v_gene: TRBV11-2
CDR3aa: CASSRTSGGRISYEQYF

j_gene: TRBJ1-2
v_gene: TRBV10-3
CDR3aa: CAIRGQGNYGYTF

j_gene: TRBJ1-1
v_gene: TRBV6-5
CDR3aa: CASTRPGFKAFF

j_gene: TRBJ2-2
v_gene: TRBV30
CDR3aa: CAWSFQNTGELFF

j_gene: TRBJ1-1
v_gene: TRBV18
CDR3aa: CASSPDRGGAFF

j_gene: TRBJ1-1
v_gene: TRBV3-1/TRBV3-2
CDR3aa: CASSRAGYTEAFF

j_gene: TRBJ1-2
v_gene: TRBV21-1
CDR3aa: CASTTGVANYGYTF

j_gene: TRBJ1-6
v_gene: TRBV2
CDR3aa: CASTQGEGFSPLHF

j_gene: TRBJ2-5
v_gene: TRBV24-1
CDR3aa: CATSDSRGFQETQYF

j_gene: TRBJ1-2
v_gene: TRBV2
CDR3aa: CASVGTASNYGYTF